These 24 T cell receptor beta chains were all obtained from the same sample, sequenced in a study of T cells in Graves' hyperthyroidism and ophthalmopathy. RNA transcripts were the template for amplifying TCR beta CDR3 regions. The HTBI primer set was used in a first-round RT-PCR of the TCR CDR3. TCRdb re-called the multiplex PCR reads with MiXCR, one entry per CDR3 protein. The sample consists of around 370,000 distinct CDR3 sequences, about a fifth of them appearing once. The specimen was blood. The receptors shown here come from a man aged 18 to 35 with Graves' ophthalmopathy.

The sample holds many counts of this clonotype. The rearrangement links TRBV2 to TRBJ1-6; no definite D call. The V gene lost 6 bases and the J gene lost 5 bases, with 5 bases spanning the gap. Germline CDR1 SNHLY, CDR2 FYNNEI. CDR3 length: 12 amino acids. CDR3 in amino acids: CASRQNNSPLHF. In DNA form, the CDR3 reads TGTGCCAGCAGACAGAATAATTCACCCCTCCACTTT.

This chain links TRBV10-3 with TRBJ2-1; 9 bases match TRBD2. CDR1 is ENHRY, CDR2 SYGVKD, per germline. The V gene end was trimmed by 0 bases and the J gene end by 4 bases; junction bases not matched to a gene: 10. The CDR3 consists of 18 residues. This chain's CDR3 is CAISESELGTSRYNEQFF. As DNA, the CDR3 is TGTGCCATCAGTGAGTCGGAATTGGGGACTAGCAGATACAATGAGCAGTTCTTC.

This chain connects TRBV10-3 to TRBJ1-3; D is perhaps TRBD1 (5 bases). V was pared by 5 bases and J by 2 bases, with 13 bases between. CDR3 size: 15 residues. CDR1 and CDR2 (germline): ENHRY, SYGVKD. The CDR3 spells CAISSGPGAGNTIYF. CDR3 in DNA: TGTGCCATCAGTTCAGGGCCTGGGGCTGGAAACACCATATATTTT.

This clonotype was detected many times. The chain links TRBV2 to TRBJ2-7; possible D gene TRBD1, 5 bases. Germline assignment: CDR1 SNHLY and CDR2 FYNNEI. There are 13 residues in the CDR3. Between the trimmed V and J ends, which lost 3 bases and 7 bases, there was a span of 13 bases. The CDR3 here is CASSDIRVEEQYF. CDR3 DNA sequence: TGTGCCAGCAGTGACATCAGGGTGGAAGAGCAGTACTTC.

Many counts were recorded for this clonotype. This chain links TRBV28 with TRBJ1-1; D perhaps matches TRBD1 (5 bases). V lost 3 bases and J 10 bases, leaving 15 bases between the germline ends. Germline CDR1 is MDHEN and CDR2 is SYDVKM. CDR3 size: 13 residues. The CDR3 nucleotides read TGTGCCAGCAGTTTTGCCCCTCAGGGTGGAGCTTTCTTT. Protein product: CASSFAPQGGAFF. The full variable domain, rest sourced from reference TRBV28 and TRBJ1-1, is DVKVTQSSRYLVKRTGEKVFLECVQDMDHENMFWYRQDPGLGLRLIYFSYDVKMKEKGDIPEGYSVSREKKERFSLILESASTNQTSMYLCASSFAPQGGAFFGQGTRLTVV.

Only a few counts were recorded for this clonotype. V usage is TRBV7-9 and J usage is TRBJ1-3; D is unclear. The CDR3 extends over 15 amino acids. CDR1 and CDR2 from the germline V gene are SEHNR and FQNEAQ (reference sequence). The V and J ends lost 3 bases and 0 bases respectively, with 9 bases between them. This CDR3 is CASSFKHLSGNTIYF. CDR3 coding DNA: TGTGCCAGCAGCTTTAAGCACCTCTCTGGAAACACCATATATTTT.

There are many counts of this clonotype. The J gene is TRBJ1-2, the V gene TRBV12-3 or TRBV12-4; TRBD1 might be the D (6 bases). The CDR3 spans 17 residues. Trimming removed 5 bases at V and 6 bases at J, with 25 bases between. In DNA, the CDR3 is TGTGCCAGCAGTCGAGAAGGGGCAGGGGCCCTAACTCATGGCTACACCTTC. As protein: CASSREGAGALTHGYTF.

This clonotype was counted at least ten times. The chain carries TRBV5-1 and TRBJ2-3; D not certain. V was shortened by 0 bases and J by 1 base, with 3 bases between the two germline ends. Germline CDR1 reads SGHRS; CDR2 reads YFSETQ. The CDR3 covers 13 residues. DNA of the CDR3: TGCGCCAGCAGCTTGGAGGGCACAGATACGCAGTATTTT. Translated, it gives CASSLEGTDTQYF.

This sequence joins TRBV28 and TRBJ1-5; 9 positions agree with TRBD1. V was pared by 6 bases and J by 2 bases, with 8 bases of the junction left unmatched. Per the germline V gene, CDR1 is MDHEN and CDR2 is SYDVKM. The CDR3 has 16 residues. DNA for the CDR3: TGTGCCAGCAGATGGGGGCGACAGGGGGGCAATCAGCCCCAGCATTTT. This translates into CASRWGRQGGNQPQHF.

This clonotype came up a few times. V gene TRBV7-2 combines with J gene TRBJ2-1, with a tentative D call TRBD2 (7 bases). V lost 8 bases and J lost 6, with 20 bases in between. This CDR3 has 15 amino acids. The germline V gene encodes CDR1 SGHTA and CDR2 FQGNSA. CDR3 bases: TGTGCCAGCGGGGAAGGGAGGGGGTCAGGCAATGAGCAGTTCTTC. This codes for CASGEGRGSGNEQFF.

The chain combines TRBV20-1 with TRBJ2-3; 7 bases are a match to TRBD2. V shed 3 bases, J shed 2 bases, and the junction held 5 bases outside the gene matches. The CDR3 spans 14 residues. CDR1 is DFQATT, CDR2 SNEGSKA, per germline (reference sequence). The CDR3 region is CSARWLAVTDTQYF. The CDR3 DNA reads as TGCAGTGCTAGGTGGCTAGCGGTCACAGATACGCAGTATTTT.

This clonotype is a singleton in its sample. V gene TRBV2 combines with J gene TRBJ1-2, with D possibly TRBD1 on 5 matching bases. CDR3 length: 14 amino acids. The V end was cut by 0 bases, the J end by 4 bases, with 9 bases between. Germline V CDR1 and CDR2: SNHLY, FYNNEI. As DNA, the CDR3 is TGTGCCAGCAGTGAAGCGAAGGGGCTCTATGGCTACACCTTC. Its protein product is CASSEAKGLYGYTF.

This clonotype was recorded once. A much larger clone differs from this one at a single base, so this may be a read error. V and J are TRBV2 and TRBJ2-1, with TRBD2 as a possible D gene (6 bases). The J call may be wrong; the DNA end is better matched by TRBJ2-7. Germline CDR1 SNHLY, CDR2 FYNNEI. CDR3 length equals 15 residues. CDR3 loop: CASSQEGSIYNEQYF. CDR3 sequence (DNA): TGTGCCAGCAGCCAGGAGGGATCCATCTACAATGAGCAGTACTTC.

This clonotype was picked up many times. The chain links TRBV20-1 to TRBJ1-1; TRBD1 is a possible D gene (6 bases). V lost 3 bases to trimming and J lost 5 bases, with 22 bases between them. Germline lookup yields CDR1 DFQATT and CDR2 SNEGSKA (reference sequence). The CDR3 has 16 residues. Here the CDR3 reads CSASPRGHPRRTEAFF. The DNA of the CDR3 is TGCAGTGCTAGTCCTCGGGGACACCCGCGGAGAACTGAAGCTTTCTTT.

This clonotype appeared once. The chain is built from TRBV15 and TRBJ1-5; no reliable D call. The germline V gene encodes CDR1 LNHNV and CDR2 YYDKDF (reference sequence). The CDR3 covers 15 residues. V lost 5 bases and J 0 bases, leaving 11 bases between the germline ends. CDR3 residues: CATSEDGNSNQPQHF. CDR3 sequence (DNA): TGTGCCACCAGCGAAGACGGTAATAGCAATCAGCCCCAGCATTTT.

This chain connects TRBV19 to TRBJ2-5; 7 nucleotides agree with TRBD1. Germline lookup yields CDR1 LNHDA and CDR2 SQIVND (reference sequence). This CDR3 comprises 15 residues. Trimming removed 3 bases from V and 3 bases from J; junction bases left unmatched: 7. The CDR3 DNA reads TGTGCCAGTAGTATCGGGGACAGATTAAAAGAGACCCAGTACTTC. This codes for CASSIGDRLKETQYF.

This clonotype has a count of ten or more. This chain uses TRBV6-2 or TRBV6-3 with TRBJ2-7, with 11 positions matching TRBD1. Trimming took 5 bases from V and 4 from J; bases not matched to a gene: 7. CDR1 is MNHEY, CDR2 SVGEGT, per germline. The CDR3 length is 15 residues. CDR3 bases: TGTGCCAGCAGTGGGAGGACAGGGGGCCTTTACGAGCAGTACTTC. Residues: CASSGRTGGLYEQYF.

The V gene is TRBV7-6, the J gene TRBJ2-7; D remains ambiguous. This CDR3 has 16 residues. Germline values: CDR1 SGHVS, CDR2 FNYEAQ. V was clipped by 0 bases and J by 4 bases, with 16 bases between them. The CDR3 DNA reads TGTGCCAGCAGCTTAGCGCTGGCAGGTGGATCTTACGAGCAGTACTTC. This sequence encodes CASSLALAGGSYEQYF.

J is TRBJ1-1 and V is TRBV5-6, with 8 positions matching TRBD1. Trimming cost V 7 bases and J 4 bases; bases outside gene matches: 3. Germline CDR1 and CDR2: SGHDT and YYEEEE. The CDR3 loop spans 12 amino acids. Here the CDR3 reads CASRTGSTEAFF. Here the CDR3 DNA reads TGTGCCAGCCGGACAGGGAGCACTGAAGCTTTCTTT.

The chain links TRBV20-1 to TRBJ2-1, with 12 bases identical to TRBD2. Trimming at V came to 3 bases and at J to 0 bases, leaving 3 bases not matched to a gene. In germline, CDR1 is DFQATT, CDR2 SNEGSKA (reference sequence). The CDR3 is 16 residues long. CDR3: CSASGLAGFSYNEQFF. DNA of the CDR3: TGCAGTGCTAGTGGACTAGCGGGGTTCTCCTACAATGAGCAGTTCTTC.

The CDR3 reads CATSDGTGGNDEQYF. For the CDR3, the DNA is TGTGCCACCAGTGATGGGACAGGGGGCAACGACGAGCAGTACTTC. V usage is TRBV24-1 and J usage is TRBJ2-7, with 12 positions matching TRBD1. The V gene's germline CDR1 is KGHDR and CDR2 SFDVKD. This CDR3 is built from 15 residues. V gave up 3 bases and J gave up 5 bases; unmatched junction bases: 4.

The V call is TRBV4-1, the J call TRBJ1-1, with D unresolved. The CDR3 runs to 13 residues. Trimming shortened V by 4 bases and J by 6 bases, and 12 bases separated the two germline ends. Germline CDR1 is MGHRA and CDR2 is YSYEKL. The CDR3 DNA follows: TGCGCCAGCAGCCTGAGGGTGTTGGCTGAAGCTTTCTTT. This codes for CASSLRVLAEAFF.

This clonotype was found many times. V and J are TRBV12-3 or TRBV12-4 and TRBJ2-1; the match to TRBD1 covers 7 bases. The CDR3 contains 16 residues. The V segment lost 2 bases and the J segment 2 bases; nucleotides outside the gene matches: 6. CDR3 sequence reads: CASSLWAGGTYNEQFF. The DNA for the CDR3 is TGTGCCAGCAGTTTATGGGCAGGGGGAACCTACAATGAGCAGTTCTTC.

This clonotype was observed many times. The rearrangement uses TRBV3-1 and TRBJ1-2; unclear D gene. Germline CDR1 reads LGHDT; CDR2 reads YNNKEL (reference sequence). The CDR3 contains 11 residues. The ends were cut back, 4 bases at V and 8 bases at J, with 8 bases in the middle. CDR3 loop: CASSLRHGYTF. The CDR3 bases are TGTGCCAGCAGCCTCCGACACGGCTACACCTTC.